This TCR beta chain was obtained from a study of radiotherapy plus CTLA-4 blockade in lung cancer. Study as a whole: In around 17% of patients, objective responses were seen; about 30% had disease control.

Enrolled patients, whose metastatic non-small-cell lung cancer was chemo-refractory, received focal radiation plus CTLA-4 blockade with ipilimumab. Overall study results and limits: An expansion of tumor-derived TCR clones occurred in blood after radiotherapy plus ipilimumab. The best prediction of response reportedly came from early blood T cell clone dynamics, with interferon-beta.

Concerning this clone itself: Its target is not known.

Trimming at V came to 4 bases and at J to 1 base, leaving 6 bases not matched to a gene. Germline V gene lookup returns CDR1 SGHRS and CDR2 YFSETQ. The CDR3 length is 15 residues. The data were produced by immunoSEQ multiplex PCR, yet TCRdb's version contains in-frame clones alone and is incomplete. The sample holds 71,000 or so clones, approximately 86% seen once. The TCR comes from a human donor with non-small cell lung cancer who had stable disease on radiotherapy plus ipilimumab. The sample in question was peripheral blood, obtained from a patient treated with radiotherapy plus ipilimumab. This chain joins TRBV5-1 and TRBJ1-1; 8 bases line up with TRBD1. CDR3 protein: CASSIGQGKNTEAFF. The CDR3 DNA sequence: TGCGCCAGCAGCATCGGACAGGGTAAGAACACTGAAGCTTTCTTT.